This T cell receptor (beta chain) was sequenced in a study of shared clonotypes between healthy human individuals. Study-level points and caveats: Larger estimated richness was generally seen in naive subsets than in memory subsets. Donor clonotype sharing was expected to depend on sequencing depth.

The J segment lost 5 bases and the V segment lost 5 bases, leaving 16 bases of the junction unmatched. Germline CDR1 is SGHNT and CDR2 is YYREEE (reference sequence). This CDR3 comprises 19 residues. Negatively enriched CD4+ T cells were divided by CD45RA into naive and memory. Source study methods: ImmunoSEQ only sent back junction sequences with no quality scores, so filtering was done differently. The protocol was immunoSEQ multiplex PCR, while the TCRdb copy is restricted to in-frame clones and leaves out a portion. The DNA was the basis for D and trimming; V, J and clone size are from that table. The sample has about 2.5 million clones, 85% to 95% seen once. Points on this clone: Antigen unknown.

This receptor was obtained from a man aged 18 to 30 in good health. Some clones in this sample may be carry-over from other donors' samples. The chain uses TRBV5-4 and TRBJ2-1, with 13 nucleotides matching TRBD2. Sample: naive CD4+ T cells from PBMCs. Subset noted: CD45RA+ positively selected. The CDR3 bases are TGTGCCAGCAGACAGGGTCCCTACGGACTAGCGGGAGACCACAATGAGCAGTTCTTC. Protein product: CASRQGPYGLAGDHNEQFF.